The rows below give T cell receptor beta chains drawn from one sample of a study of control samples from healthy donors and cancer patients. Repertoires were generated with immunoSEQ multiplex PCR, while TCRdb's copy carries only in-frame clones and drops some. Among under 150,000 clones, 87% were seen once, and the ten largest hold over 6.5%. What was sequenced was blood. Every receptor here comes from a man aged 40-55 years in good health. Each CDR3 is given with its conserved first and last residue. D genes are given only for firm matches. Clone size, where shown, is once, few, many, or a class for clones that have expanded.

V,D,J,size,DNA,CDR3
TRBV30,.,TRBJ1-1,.,TGTGCCTGGAGCTCTAGCCGGCTCACTGAAGCTTTCTTT,CAWSSSRLTEAFF
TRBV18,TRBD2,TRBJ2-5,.,TGTGCCAGCTCACCTCTAGCGGGGGTCCAAGAGACCCAGTACTTC,CASSPLAGVQETQYF
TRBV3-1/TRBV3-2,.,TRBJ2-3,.,TGTGCCAGCAGCCAAATTCCCTCTAGCACAGATACGCAGTATTTT,CASSQIPSSTDTQYF
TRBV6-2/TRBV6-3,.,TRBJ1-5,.,TGTGCCAGCAGTTATCCAGGGATAGACAATCAGCCCCAGCATTTT,CASSYPGIDNQPQHF
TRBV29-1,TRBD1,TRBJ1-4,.,TGCAGCGTCCAAAGGGAGGGGGCGCGGGAAAAACTGTTTTTT,CSVQREGAREKLFF
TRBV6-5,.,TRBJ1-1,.,TGTGCCAGCCACTCAGGGCCCACTGAAGCTTTCTTT,CASHSGPTEAFF
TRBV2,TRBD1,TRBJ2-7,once,TGTGCCAGCAGTGACGGGACAGAAACTTACGAGCAGTACTTC,CASSDGTETYEQYF
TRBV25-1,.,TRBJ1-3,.,TGTGCCAGCCTCACAGGAAACACCATATATTTT,CASLTGNTIYF
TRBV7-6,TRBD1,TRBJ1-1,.,TGTGCCAGCAGCGCCCGACAGGGGCGCTTGAACACTGAAGCTTTCTTT,CASSARQGRLNTEAFF
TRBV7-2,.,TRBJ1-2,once,TGTGCCAGCAGCAGCAGAGCTAACTATGGCTACACCTTC,CASSSRANYGYTF
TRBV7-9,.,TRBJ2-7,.,TGTGCCAGCAGCTTAGCGACAGGCAGCGCAGGGAGCTACGAGCAGTACTTC,CASSLATGSAGSYEQYF
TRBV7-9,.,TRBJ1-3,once,TGTGCCAGCAGCTTAGAACAGATCTCTGGAAACACCATATATTTT,CASSLEQISGNTIYF
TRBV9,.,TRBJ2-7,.,TGTGCCAGCAGCGTATCGGCGGGTGGCTCCTACGAGCAGTACTTC,CASSVSAGGSYEQYF
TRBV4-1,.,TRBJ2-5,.,TGCGCCAGCAGCCGCAGGGCTAAAGAGACCCAGTACTTC,CASSRRAKETQYF
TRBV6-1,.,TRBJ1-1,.,TGTGCCAGCAGTGAACCGGCAGCCTCTCCCGATAATGAAGCTTTCTTT,CASSEPAASPDNEAFF
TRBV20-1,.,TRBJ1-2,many,TGCAGTGCTAGTCCAAAAGGCGGACGTACTAACTATGGCTACACCTTC,CSASPKGGRTNYGYTF
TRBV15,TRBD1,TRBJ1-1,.,TGTGCCACCAGCGGAGGGACAGGGGACATGAACACTGAAGCTTTCTTT,CATSGGTGDMNTEAFF
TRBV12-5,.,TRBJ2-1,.,TGTGCTAGTGGAACCAGTTCCTCCTACAATGAGCAGTTCTTC,CASGTSSSYNEQFF
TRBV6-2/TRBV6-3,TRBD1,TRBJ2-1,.,TGTGCCAGCAGTTACCTCCGACAGGGGATTTTATACAATGAGCAGTTCTTC,CASSYLRQGILYNEQFF
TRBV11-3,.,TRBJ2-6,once,TGTGCCAGCAGCGTTAGGGTGGGATCTGGGGCCAACGTCCTGACTTTC,CASSVRVGSGANVLTF
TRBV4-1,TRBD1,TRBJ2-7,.,TGCGCCAGCAGCTTATCAGGGGGCGCGGGATACGAGCAGTACTTC,CASSLSGGAGYEQYF
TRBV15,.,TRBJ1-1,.,TGTGCCACCAGCAGAGTTTGGGGAGTGGATGAAGCTTTCTTT,CATSRVWGVDEAFF
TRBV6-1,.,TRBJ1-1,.,TGTGCCAGCAGTGAATACAGACCCTACACTGAAGCTTTCTTT,CASSEYRPYTEAFF
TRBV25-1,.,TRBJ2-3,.,TGTGCCAGCAGTGACACAGATACGCAGTATTTT,CASSDTDTQYF
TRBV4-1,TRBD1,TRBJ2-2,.,TGCGCCAGCAGCCGCAAGGGACAGGGCGCGAACACCGGGGAGCTGTTTTTT,CASSRKGQGANTGELFF
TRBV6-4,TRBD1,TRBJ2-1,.,TGTGCCAGCAGTGAACGACAGGGCGGCTCCTACAATGAGCAGTTCTTC,CASSERQGGSYNEQFF
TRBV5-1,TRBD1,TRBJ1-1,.,TGCGCCAGCAGCTTGGCGGTCCAGGGGGCAACTTTCTTT,CASSLAVQGATFF
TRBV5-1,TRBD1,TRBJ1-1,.,TGCGCCAGCAGCATGGACAGGGGCACTGAAGCTTTCTTT,CASSMDRGTEAFF
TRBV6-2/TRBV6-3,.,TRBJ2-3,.,TGTGCCAGCAGTTACGAGGGAAAGGGACTGAGCACAGATACGCAGTATTTT,CASSYEGKGLSTDTQYF